A single sample gave rise to the 20 T cell receptor beta chains below, sequenced in a study of T cells expressing NK-cell markers. TCRdb reprocessed the 5' RACE reads; each CDR3 protein has one entry and no DNA is given. In total, the table holds 440,000 or so distinct CDR3 sequences. Sequencing was done on a sample of blood T cells: a sorted CD56 or NKG2C T cell subset, CD4+ or CD8+ T cells, or bulk PBMC T cells (not recorded which). These receptor sequences come from a woman between 18 and 70 years old in good health.

The V call is TRBV27, the J call TRBJ2-7; TCRdb gives TRBD2 as the D gene, but with no DNA this cannot be confirmed. CDR1 MNHEY and CDR2 SMNVEV come from the germline V gene (reference sequence). The CDR3 sequence is 13 residues long. CDR3 in amino acids: CASKNAGRYEQYF.

This chain links TRBV13 with TRBJ2-1. This CDR3 has 16 amino acids. CDR1 PRHDT and CDR2 FYEKMQ come from the germline V gene (reference sequence). This CDR3 is CASSLWAGRSYNEQFF. The full variable domain, rest sourced from reference TRBV13 and TRBJ2-1, is AAGVIQSPRHLIKEKRETATLKCYPIPRHDTVYWYQQGPGQDPQFLISFYEKMQSDKGSIPDRFSAQQFSDYHSELNMSSLELGDSALYFCASSLWAGRSYNEQFFGPGTRLTVL.

The chain is built from TRBV5-5 and TRBJ1-5; TCRdb designates TRBD1, a call that cannot be tested without DNA. Germline V lookup: CDR1 SGHKS, CDR2 YYEKEE (reference sequence). CDR3 length: 13 residues. CDR3 amino acids: CASSFLGDQPQHF.

The rearrangement links TRBV2 to TRBJ1-6. The CDR3 extends over 15 amino acids. Germline V gene sequence: CDR1 SNHLY, CDR2 FYNNEI. The CDR3 sequence is CASSELQANNSPLHF.

J is TRBJ1-1 and V is TRBV12-3 or TRBV12-4; the TCRdb call, TRBD1, lacks DNA for checking. The CDR3 spans 15 residues. The CDR3 here is CASSVPGHSNTEAFF.

The chain employs TRBV4-3 and TRBJ2-7. Germline V gene lookup returns CDR1 LGHNA and CDR2 YSLEER. This CDR3 is built from 15 residues. CDR3 in amino acids: CASSQESGSPYEQYF.

This chain joins TRBV28 and TRBJ2-3; with no DNA, the TCRdb D assignment of TRBD2 cannot be verified. Per the germline V gene, CDR1 is MDHEN and CDR2 is SYDVKM. The CDR3 loop spans 16 amino acids. The CDR3 sequence is CASSGTSGLLSATQYF.

This rearrangement joins TRBV7-9 to TRBJ2-2; TCRdb proposes TRBD1, but this gene call is untestable without DNA. Germline V gene sequence: CDR1 SEHNR, CDR2 FQNEAQ (reference sequence). The CDR3 has 13 residues. The CDR3 here is CASGALRGGELFF.

The chain has TRBV3-1 and TRBJ1-1; TCRdb outputs TRBD1, but without DNA this stays unchecked. Germline lookup yields CDR1 LGHDT and CDR2 YNNKEL (reference sequence). This CDR3 has 13 residues. CDR3 sequence: CASSQAQGSEAFF.

The genes are TRBV5-1 and TRBJ1-2. The CDR3 is 16 residues long. Germline lookup yields CDR1 SGHRS and CDR2 YFSETQ. Here the CDR3 reads CASSSDDLITNYGYTF.

The chain couples TRBV23-1 to TRBJ2-7; lacking DNA, the TRBD2 call made by TCRdb goes unchecked. TRBV23-1 is identified as an open reading frame with a role that is uncertain. The CDR3 contains 14 residues. This CDR3 is CASSSGTFSYEQYF.

V is TRBV29-1 and J is TRBJ2-5; without DNA, the TCRdb call of TRBD1 cannot be checked. The CDR3 runs 12 residues. The germline V gene encodes CDR1 SQVTM and CDR2 ANQGSEA. The CDR3 spells CSGYTGEETQYF.

The V gene is TRBV2, the J gene TRBJ2-5; without DNA, the TCRdb call of TRBD1 cannot be checked. The CDR3 consists of 15 residues. Germline V gene lookup returns CDR1 SNHLY and CDR2 FYNNEI. The CDR3 loop is CASSEGGGRQETQYF.

This chain joins TRBV7-2 and TRBJ1-2; TCRdb reports TRBD1, a call that lacks DNA to check it against. The CDR3 covers 13 residues. CDR1 and CDR2 (germline): SGHTA, FQGNSA. CDR3 in amino acids: CASTQTGSYGYTF.

The V gene is TRBV11-2, the J gene TRBJ1-2. The length of the CDR3 is 14 residues. Germline values: CDR1 SGHAT, CDR2 FQNNGV. CDR3 sequence: CASSLARANYGYTF.

V usage is TRBV20-1 and J usage is TRBJ1-5. The CDR3 spans 13 residues. The V gene's germline CDR1 is DFQATT and CDR2 SNEGSKA (reference sequence). CDR3 sequence reads: CSARIGGGQPQHF.

This chain joins TRBV19 and TRBJ1-1; the TCRdb D gene call, TRBD1, has no DNA to confirm it. The CDR3 loop spans 15 amino acids. Germline CDR1 LNHDA, CDR2 SQIVND (reference sequence). Here the CDR3 reads CASSIGTQGNTEAFF.

The J gene is TRBJ2-2, the V gene TRBV7-7; TCRdb picks TRBD1, but there is no DNA to check that call. Germline V lookup: CDR1 SSHAT, CDR2 FNYEAQ (reference sequence). The CDR3 totals 16 residues. The CDR3 spells CASSWGSMSNTGELFF. Filled out from reference TRBV7-7 and TRBJ2-2, the complete variable domain reads GAGVSQSPRYKVTKRGQDVTLRCDPISSHATLYWYQQALGQGPEFLTYFNYEAQPDKSGLPSDRFSAERPEGSISTLTIQRTEQRDSAMYRCASSWGSMSNTGELFFGEGSRLTVL.

The chain employs TRBV28 and TRBJ1-6; TCRdb names TRBD1, which stays unverified in the absence of DNA. Germline CDR1 and CDR2: MDHEN and SYDVKM. The CDR3 loop spans 17 amino acids. The CDR3 protein is CASRDGQGGSYNSPLHF.

This chain links TRBV9 with TRBJ2-3. Germline V gene data show CDR1 as SGDLS and CDR2 as YYNGEE. The length of the CDR3 is 14 residues. This CDR3 reads CASSVAHSTDTQYF.